One sample yielded the 2 T cell receptor beta chains listed below, sequenced in a study of T cells after yellow fever vaccination (dated by TCRdb to the late 2010s). Read against the paper, the sample's treatment or condition label means: live attenuated yellow fever vaccine strain. Library method: 5' RACE. Sequencing used an Illumina HiSeq 2500. Using fastp trimming at Q25 and MiXCR clonotype assembly, TCRdb reanalyzed the public sequencing data and kept in-frame beta chains. Here each entry gathers all rows of one CDR3 protein and keeps the most common genes and DNA. The sample profile shows hundreds of thousands of distinct CDR3 sequences; just over 20% of them were found once. The leading ten clones occupy 16% of the sample. Specimen: PBMCs, collected 20 to 25 days after the first yellow fever vaccination. Receptor source: a young man who received the YFV17D yellow fever vaccine.

The chain employs TRBV11-2 and TRBJ2-4; the D gene is possibly TRBD1 (6 bases). The CDR3 loop spans 14 amino acids. The germline V gene has CDR1 SGHAT and CDR2 FQNNGV. The germline V and J ends were trimmed by 1 base and 7 bases, with 11 bases remaining between them. CDR3 in DNA: TGTGCCAGCAGCTTAGTTGCAGGGGCTAACATTCAGTACTTC. This codes for CASSLVAGANIQYF.

This clonotype was picked up a small number of times. V and J are TRBV12-3 or TRBV12-4 and TRBJ2-3; 8 nucleotides align to TRBD2. With 3 bases clipped from V and 2 bases from J, the junction kept 10 bases outside the gene matches. CDR3 length: 17 residues. As DNA, the CDR3 is TGTGCCAGCAGTTTGGCCGGTGGAGCGGGGGACACAGATACGCAGTATTTT. Translating it yields CASSLAGGAGDTDTQYF.